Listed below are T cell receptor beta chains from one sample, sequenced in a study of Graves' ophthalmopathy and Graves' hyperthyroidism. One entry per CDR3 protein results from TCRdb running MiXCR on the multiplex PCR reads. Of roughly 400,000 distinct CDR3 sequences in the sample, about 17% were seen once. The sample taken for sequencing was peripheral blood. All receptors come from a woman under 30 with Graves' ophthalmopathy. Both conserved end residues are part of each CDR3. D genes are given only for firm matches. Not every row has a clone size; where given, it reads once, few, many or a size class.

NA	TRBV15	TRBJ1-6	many	CATSRVAGAGSPLHF	TGTGCCACCAGCAGAGTGGCAGGGGCGGGCTCACCCCTCCACTTT
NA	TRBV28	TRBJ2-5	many	CASRKEGRLETQYF	TGTGCCAGCAGAAAAGAGGGTCGATTGGAGACCCAGTACTTC
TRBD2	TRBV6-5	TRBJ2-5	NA	CASSYGAGAGKETQYF	TGTGCCAGCAGTTATGGAGCGGGAGCTGGAAAAGAGACCCAGTACTTC
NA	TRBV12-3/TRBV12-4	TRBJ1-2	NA	CASSPSTGGYTF	TGTGCCAGCAGTCCATCAACTGGTGGCTACACCTTC
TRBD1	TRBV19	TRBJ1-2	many	CASSITGDRDGYTF	TGTGCCAGTAGTATAACAGGGGATCGGGATGGCTACACCTTC
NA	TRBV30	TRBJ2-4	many	CAWSVRPIERLAKNIQYF	TGTGCCTGGAGTGTACGTCCCATCGAACGTCTGGCCAAAAACATTCAGTACTTC
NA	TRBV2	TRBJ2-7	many	CASSDPRQSSYEQYF	TGTGCCAGCAGTGACCCGAGGCAGAGCTCCTACGAGCAGTACTTC
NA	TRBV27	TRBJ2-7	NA	CASSFSRGDYEQYF	TGTGCCAGCAGTTTTAGCAGGGGCGACTACGAGCAGTACTTC
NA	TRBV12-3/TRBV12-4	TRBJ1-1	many	CASSLGGLPAEAFF	TGTGCCAGCAGTTTAGGGGGACTTCCTGCGGAAGCTTTCTTT
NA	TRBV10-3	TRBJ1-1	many	CAIEGVHF	TGTGCCATCGAGGGGGTGCATTTT
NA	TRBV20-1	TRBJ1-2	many	CSAPYYGYTF	TGCAGTGCTCCCTACTATGGCTACACCTTC
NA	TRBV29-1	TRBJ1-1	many	CSVERGGTEAFF	TGCAGCGTTGAGAGGGGTGGGACTGAAGCTTTCTTT
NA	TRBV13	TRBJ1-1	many	CASSLASDMNTEAFF	TGTGCCAGCAGCTTAGCTTCCGATATGAACACTGAAGCTTTCTTT
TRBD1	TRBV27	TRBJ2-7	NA	CASRSPGQKGGEQYF	TGTGCCAGCAGATCCCCGGGACAGAAAGGTGGGGAGCAGTACTTC
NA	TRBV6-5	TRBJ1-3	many	CASSYGEAISGNTIYF	TGTGCCAGCAGTTATGGAGAGGCCATCTCTGGAAACACCATATATTTT
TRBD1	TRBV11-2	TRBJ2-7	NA	CASSQSTGTGGVEQYF	TGTGCCAGCAGCCAATCTACCGGGACAGGGGGGGTCGAGCAGTACTTC
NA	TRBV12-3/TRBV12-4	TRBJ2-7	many	CASSFPWGVQTYEQYF	TGTGCCAGCAGTTTCCCGTGGGGGGTCCAGACCTACGAGCAGTACTTC
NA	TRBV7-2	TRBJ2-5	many	CASSASETQYF	TGTGCCAGCAGCGCCTCGGAGACCCAGTACTTC
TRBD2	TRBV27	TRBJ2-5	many	CASSPTGLAGLRTQYF	TGTGCCAGCAGCCCTACAGGACTAGCGGGCTTGAGGACCCAGTACTTC
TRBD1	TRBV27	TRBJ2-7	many	CASSLNPGTVYEQYF	TGTGCCAGCAGTCTAAACCCCGGGACAGTATACGAGCAGTACTTC
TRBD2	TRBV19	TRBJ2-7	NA	CASSGLAEGGPSEQYF	TGTGCCAGTAGCGGACTAGCGGAGGGGGGCCCTAGCGAGCAGTACTTC
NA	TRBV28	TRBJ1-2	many	CASSPENYGYTF	TGTGCCAGCAGTCCCGAGAACTATGGCTACACCTTC
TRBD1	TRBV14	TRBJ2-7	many	CASSGTVYEQYF	TGTGCCAGCAGCGGGACAGTGTACGAGCAGTACTTC
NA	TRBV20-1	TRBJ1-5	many	CSARDNRLHQPQHF	TGCAGTGCTAGAGACAACAGGCTACATCAGCCCCAGCATTTT
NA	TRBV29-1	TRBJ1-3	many	CSVVLSRGVGNTIYF	TGCAGCGTCGTACTTTCGAGGGGGGTCGGAAACACCATATATTTT
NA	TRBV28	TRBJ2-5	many	CTSVEGTQETQYF	TGTACCAGCGTGGAGGGCACCCAAGAGACCCAGTACTTC
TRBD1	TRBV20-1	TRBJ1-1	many	CSASSVMTGKTEAFF	TGCAGTGCTAGTTCGGTGATGACAGGGAAGACTGAAGCTTTCTTT
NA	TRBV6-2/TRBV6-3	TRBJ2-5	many	CATLSPFSSSLETQYF	TGTGCCACCCTCTCACCGTTCTCATCCTCCTTAGAGACCCAGTACTTC
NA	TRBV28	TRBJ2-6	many	CASMGPSGANVLTF	TGTGCCAGCATGGGCCCCTCTGGGGCCAACGTCCTGACTTTC
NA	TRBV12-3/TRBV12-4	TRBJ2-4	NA	CASSLQGNIQYF	TGTGCCAGCAGTTTACAAGGGAACATTCAGTACTTC
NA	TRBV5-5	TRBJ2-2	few	CASSLGGFSGELFF	TGTGCCAGCAGCTTGGGAGGGTTCAGCGGGGAGCTGTTTTTT